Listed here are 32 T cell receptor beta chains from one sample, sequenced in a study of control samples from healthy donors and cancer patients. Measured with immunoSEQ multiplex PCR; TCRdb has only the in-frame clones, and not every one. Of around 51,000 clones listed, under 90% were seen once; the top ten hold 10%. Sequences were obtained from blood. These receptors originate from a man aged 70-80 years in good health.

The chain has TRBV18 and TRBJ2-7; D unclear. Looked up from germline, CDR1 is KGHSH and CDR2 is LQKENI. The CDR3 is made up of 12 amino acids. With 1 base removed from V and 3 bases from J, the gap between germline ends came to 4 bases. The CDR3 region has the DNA TGTGCCAGCTCACCACGCCACTACGAGCAGTACTTC. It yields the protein CASSPRHYEQYF.

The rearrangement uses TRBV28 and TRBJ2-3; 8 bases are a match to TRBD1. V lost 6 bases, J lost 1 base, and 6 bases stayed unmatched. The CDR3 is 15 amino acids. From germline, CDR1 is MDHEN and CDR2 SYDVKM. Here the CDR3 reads CASRETGDGTDTQYF. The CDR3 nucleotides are TGTGCCAGCAGAGAGACAGGGGACGGCACAGATACGCAGTATTTT. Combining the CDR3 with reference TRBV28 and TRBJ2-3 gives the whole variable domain DVKVTQSSRYLVKRTGEKVFLECVQDMDHENMFWYRQDPGLGLRLIYFSYDVKMKEKGDIPEGYSVSREKKERFSLILESASTNQTSMYLCASRETGDGTDTQYFGPGTRLTVL.

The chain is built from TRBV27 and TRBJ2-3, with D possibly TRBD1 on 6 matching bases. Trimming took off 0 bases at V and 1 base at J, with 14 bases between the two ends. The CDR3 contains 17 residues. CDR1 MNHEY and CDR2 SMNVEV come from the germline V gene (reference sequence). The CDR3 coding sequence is TGTGCCAGCAGTTTATCGAGGCAGGGGCCACGCACAGATACGCAGTATTTT. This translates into CASSLSRQGPRTDTQYF.

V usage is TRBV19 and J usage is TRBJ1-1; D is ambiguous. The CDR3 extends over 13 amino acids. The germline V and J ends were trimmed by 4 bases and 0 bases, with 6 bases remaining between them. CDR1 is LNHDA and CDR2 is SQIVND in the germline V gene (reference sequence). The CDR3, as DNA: TGTGCCAGTAGTACACCGATGAACACTGAAGCTTTCTTT. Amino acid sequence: CASSTPMNTEAFF. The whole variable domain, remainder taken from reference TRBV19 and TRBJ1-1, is DGGITQSPKYLFRKEGQNVTLSCEQNLNHDAMYWYRQDPGQGLRLIYYSQIVNDFQKGDIAEGYSVSREKKESFPLTVTSAQKNPTAFYLCASSTPMNTEAFFGQGTRLTVV.

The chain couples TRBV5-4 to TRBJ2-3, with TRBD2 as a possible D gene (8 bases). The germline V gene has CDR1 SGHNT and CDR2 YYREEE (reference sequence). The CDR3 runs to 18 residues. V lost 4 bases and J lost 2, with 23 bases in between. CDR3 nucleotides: TGTGCCAGCAGCGCCCGAAAGGGGGCGGGGGGCGTCACAGATACGCAGTATTTT. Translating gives CASSARKGAGGVTDTQYF.

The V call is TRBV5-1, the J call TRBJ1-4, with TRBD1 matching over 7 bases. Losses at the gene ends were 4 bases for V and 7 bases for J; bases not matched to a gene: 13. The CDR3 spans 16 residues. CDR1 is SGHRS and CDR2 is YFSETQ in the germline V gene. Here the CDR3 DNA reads TGCGCCAGCAGCCAGGGCGCGTTGGCAGGGGGTGAAAAACTGTTTTTT. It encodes CASSQGALAGGEKLFF.

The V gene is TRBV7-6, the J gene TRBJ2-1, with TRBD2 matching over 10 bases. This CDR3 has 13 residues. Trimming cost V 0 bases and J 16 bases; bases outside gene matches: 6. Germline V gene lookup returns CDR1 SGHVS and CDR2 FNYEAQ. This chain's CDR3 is CASSLAPTSGKFF. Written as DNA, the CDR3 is TGTGCCAGCAGCTTAGCGCCCACTAGCGGGAAATTCTTC. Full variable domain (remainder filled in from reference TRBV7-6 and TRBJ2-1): GAGVSQSPRYKVTKRGQDVALRCDPISGHVSLYWYRQALGQGPEFLTYFNYEAQQDKSGLPNDRFSAERPEGSISTLTIQRTEQRDSAMYRCASSLAPTSGKFFGPGTRLTVL.

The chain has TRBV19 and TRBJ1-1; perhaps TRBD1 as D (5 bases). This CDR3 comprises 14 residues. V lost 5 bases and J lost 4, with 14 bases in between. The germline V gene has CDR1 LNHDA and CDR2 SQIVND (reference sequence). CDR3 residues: CASSPTQGPTEAFF. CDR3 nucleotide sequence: TGTGCCAGTAGTCCCACCCAGGGACCCACTGAAGCTTTCTTT.

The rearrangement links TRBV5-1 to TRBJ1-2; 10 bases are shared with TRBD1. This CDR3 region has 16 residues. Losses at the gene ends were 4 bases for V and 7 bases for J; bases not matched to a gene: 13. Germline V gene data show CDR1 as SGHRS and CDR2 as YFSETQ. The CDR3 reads CASSLGWGQGTSGYTF. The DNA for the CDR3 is TGCGCCAGCAGCCTCGGTTGGGGACAGGGGACCTCTGGCTACACCTTC. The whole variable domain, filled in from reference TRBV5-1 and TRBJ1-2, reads KAGVTQTPRYLIKTRGQQVTLSCSPISGHRSVSWYQQTPGQGLQFLFEYFSETQRNKGNFPGRFSGRQFSNSRSEMNVSTLELGDSALYLCASSLGWGQGTSGYTFGSGTRLTVV.

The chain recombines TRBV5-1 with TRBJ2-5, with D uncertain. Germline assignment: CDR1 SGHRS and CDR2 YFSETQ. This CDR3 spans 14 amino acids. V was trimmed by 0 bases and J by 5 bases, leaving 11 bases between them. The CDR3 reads CASSLVPLGETQYF. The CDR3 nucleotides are TGCGCCAGCAGCTTGGTCCCCCTTGGGGAGACCCAGTACTTC.

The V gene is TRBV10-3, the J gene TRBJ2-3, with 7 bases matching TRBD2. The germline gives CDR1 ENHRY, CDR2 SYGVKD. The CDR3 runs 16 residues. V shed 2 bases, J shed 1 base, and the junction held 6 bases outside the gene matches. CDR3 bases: TGTGCCATCAGTGAGGTTCGGCTAGCGGGCACAGATACGCAGTATTTT. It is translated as CAISEVRLAGTDTQYF.

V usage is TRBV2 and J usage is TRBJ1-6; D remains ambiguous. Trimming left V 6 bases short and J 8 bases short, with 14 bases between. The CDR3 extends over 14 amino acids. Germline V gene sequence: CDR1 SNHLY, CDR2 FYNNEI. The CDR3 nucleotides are TGTGCCAGCAGCGGAAGGGAGCGCGATTCACCCCTCCACTTT. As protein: CASSGRERDSPLHF.

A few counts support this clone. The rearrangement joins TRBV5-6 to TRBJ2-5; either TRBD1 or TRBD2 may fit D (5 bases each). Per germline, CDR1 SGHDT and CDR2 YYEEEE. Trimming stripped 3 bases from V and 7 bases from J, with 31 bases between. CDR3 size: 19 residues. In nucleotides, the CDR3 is TGTGCCAGCAGCTCGGTAGGCGAGTGGGGACCTACAAACGGAGGGACCCAGTACTTC. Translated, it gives CASSSVGEWGPTNGGTQYF.

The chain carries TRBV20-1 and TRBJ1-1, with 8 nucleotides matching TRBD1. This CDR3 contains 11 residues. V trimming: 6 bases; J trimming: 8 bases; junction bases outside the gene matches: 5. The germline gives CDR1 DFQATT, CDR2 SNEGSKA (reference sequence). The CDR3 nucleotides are TGCAGTGCCGCCAGGGGGCGGGAAGCTTTCTTT. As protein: CSAARGREAFF.

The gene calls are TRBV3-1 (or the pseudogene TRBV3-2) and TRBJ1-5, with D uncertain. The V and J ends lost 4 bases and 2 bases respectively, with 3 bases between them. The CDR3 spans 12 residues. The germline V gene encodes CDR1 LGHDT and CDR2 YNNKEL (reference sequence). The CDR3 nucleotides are TGTGCCAGCAGCCTCGGCAATCAGCCCCAGCATTTT. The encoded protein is CASSLGNQPQHF.

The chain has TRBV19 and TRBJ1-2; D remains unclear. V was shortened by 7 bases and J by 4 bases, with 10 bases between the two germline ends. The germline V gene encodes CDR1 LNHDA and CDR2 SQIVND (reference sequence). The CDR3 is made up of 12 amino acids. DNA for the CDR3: TGTGCCAGTAAAGGGCAGCCCTATGGCTACACCTTC. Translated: CASKGQPYGYTF.

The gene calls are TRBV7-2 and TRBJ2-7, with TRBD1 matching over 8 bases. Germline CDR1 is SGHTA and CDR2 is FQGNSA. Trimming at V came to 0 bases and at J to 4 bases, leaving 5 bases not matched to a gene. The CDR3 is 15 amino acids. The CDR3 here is CASSLATGADYEQYF. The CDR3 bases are TGTGCCAGCAGCTTAGCGACAGGGGCGGATTACGAGCAGTACTTC.

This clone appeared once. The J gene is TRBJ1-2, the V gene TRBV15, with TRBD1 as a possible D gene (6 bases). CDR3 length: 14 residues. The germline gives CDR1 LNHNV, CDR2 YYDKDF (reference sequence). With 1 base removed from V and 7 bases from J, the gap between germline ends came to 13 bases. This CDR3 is CATSRGGTQGGYTF. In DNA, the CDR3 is TGTGCCACCAGCAGAGGTGGGACACAGGGTGGCTACACCTTC.

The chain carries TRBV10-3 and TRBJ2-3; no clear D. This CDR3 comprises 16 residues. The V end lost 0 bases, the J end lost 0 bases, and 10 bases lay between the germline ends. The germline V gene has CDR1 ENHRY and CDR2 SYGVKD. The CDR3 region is CAISESYRSSTDTQYF. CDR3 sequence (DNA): TGTGCCATCAGTGAGTCCTACCGCTCTAGCACAGATACGCAGTATTTT.

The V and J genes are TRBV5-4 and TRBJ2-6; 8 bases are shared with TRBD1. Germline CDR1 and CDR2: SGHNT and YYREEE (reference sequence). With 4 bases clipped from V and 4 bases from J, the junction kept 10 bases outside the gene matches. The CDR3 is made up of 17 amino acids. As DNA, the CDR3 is TGTGCCAGCAGCAGACGACAGGGGAGGTTAGGGGCCAACGTCCTGACTTTC. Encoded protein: CASSRRQGRLGANVLTF.

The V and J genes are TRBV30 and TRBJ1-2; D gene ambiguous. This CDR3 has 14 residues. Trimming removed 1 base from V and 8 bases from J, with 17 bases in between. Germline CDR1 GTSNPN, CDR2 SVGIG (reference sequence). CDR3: CAWSAPIGSGGYTF. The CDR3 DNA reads TGTGCCTGGAGTGCCCCGATAGGGTCCGGGGGCTACACCTTC. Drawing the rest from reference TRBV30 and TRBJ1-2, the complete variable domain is SQTIHQWPATLVQPVGSPLSLECTVEGTSNPNLYWYRQAAGRGLQLLFYSVGIGQISSEVPQNLSASRPQDRQFILSSKKLLLSDSGFYLCAWSAPIGSGGYTFGSGTRLTVV.

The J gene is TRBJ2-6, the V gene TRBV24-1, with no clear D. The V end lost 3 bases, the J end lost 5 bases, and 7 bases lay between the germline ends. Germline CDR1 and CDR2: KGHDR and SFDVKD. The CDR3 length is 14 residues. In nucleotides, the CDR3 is TGTGCCACCAGTGATCCCGGTAGGGCCAACGTCCTGACTTTC. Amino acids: CATSDPGRANVLTF.

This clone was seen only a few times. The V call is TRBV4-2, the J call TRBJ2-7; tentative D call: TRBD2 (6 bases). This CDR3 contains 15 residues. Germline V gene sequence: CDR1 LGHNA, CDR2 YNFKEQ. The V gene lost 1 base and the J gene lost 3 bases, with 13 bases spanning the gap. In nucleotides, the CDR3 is TGTGCCAGCAGCCAAGGAAGGGGAGGTTACTACGAGCAGTACTTC. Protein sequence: CASSQGRGGYYEQYF.

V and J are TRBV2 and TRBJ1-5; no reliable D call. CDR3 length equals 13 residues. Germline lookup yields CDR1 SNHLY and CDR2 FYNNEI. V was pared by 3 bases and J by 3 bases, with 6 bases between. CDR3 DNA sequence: TGTGCCAGCAGTGAGGTTTACAATCAGCCCCAGCATTTT. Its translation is CASSEVYNQPQHF.

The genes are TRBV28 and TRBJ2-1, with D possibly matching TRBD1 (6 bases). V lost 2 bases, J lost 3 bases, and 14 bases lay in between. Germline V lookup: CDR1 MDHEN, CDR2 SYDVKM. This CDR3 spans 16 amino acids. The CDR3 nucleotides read TGTGCCAGCAGTTTACCTACAGGGATGCTCTACAATGAGCAGTTCTTC. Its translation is CASSLPTGMLYNEQFF.

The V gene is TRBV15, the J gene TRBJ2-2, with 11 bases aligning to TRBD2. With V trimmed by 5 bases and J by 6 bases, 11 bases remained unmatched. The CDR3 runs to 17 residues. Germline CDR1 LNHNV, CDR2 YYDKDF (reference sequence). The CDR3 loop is CATSALTSGIIPGELFF. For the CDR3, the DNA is TGTGCCACCAGCGCCTTGACTAGCGGGATAATTCCCGGGGAGCTGTTTTTT.

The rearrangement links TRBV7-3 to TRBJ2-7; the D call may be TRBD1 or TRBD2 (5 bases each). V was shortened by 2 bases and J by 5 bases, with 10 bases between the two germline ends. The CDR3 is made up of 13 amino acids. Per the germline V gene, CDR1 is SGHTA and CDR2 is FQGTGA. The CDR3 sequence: CASSLAGRNEQYF. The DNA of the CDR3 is TGTGCCAGCAGCTTAGCAGGGAGAAACGAGCAGTACTTC. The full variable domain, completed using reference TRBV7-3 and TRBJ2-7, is GAGVSQTPSNKVTEKGKYVELRCDPISGHTALYWYRQSLGQGPEFLIYFQGTGAADDSGLPNDRFFAVRPEGSVSTLKIQRTERGDSAVYLCASSLAGRNEQYFGPGTRLTVT.

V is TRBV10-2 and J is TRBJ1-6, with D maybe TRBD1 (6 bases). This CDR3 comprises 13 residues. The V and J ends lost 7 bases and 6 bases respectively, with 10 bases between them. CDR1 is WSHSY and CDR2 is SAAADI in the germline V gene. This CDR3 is CASTGQINSPLHF. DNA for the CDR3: TGCGCCAGCACTGGACAGATTAATTCACCCCTCCACTTT.

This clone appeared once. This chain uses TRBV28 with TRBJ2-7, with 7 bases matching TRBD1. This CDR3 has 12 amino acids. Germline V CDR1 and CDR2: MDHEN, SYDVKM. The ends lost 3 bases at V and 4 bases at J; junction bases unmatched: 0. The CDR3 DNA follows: TGTGCCAGCAGTTTGACAGGGTACGAGCAGTACTTC. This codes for CASSLTGYEQYF.

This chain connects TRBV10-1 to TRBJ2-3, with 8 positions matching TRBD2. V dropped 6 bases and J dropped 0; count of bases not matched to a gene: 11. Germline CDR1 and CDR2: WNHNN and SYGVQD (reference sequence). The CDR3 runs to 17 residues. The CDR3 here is CASSPYTGLASTDTQYF. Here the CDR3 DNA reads TGCGCCAGCAGCCCCTACACTGGACTAGCTAGCACAGATACGCAGTATTTT.

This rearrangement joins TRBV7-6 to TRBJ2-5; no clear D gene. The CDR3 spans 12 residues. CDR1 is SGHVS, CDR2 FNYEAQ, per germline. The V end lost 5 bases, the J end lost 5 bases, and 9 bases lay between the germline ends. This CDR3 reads CASSDPYETQYF. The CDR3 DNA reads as TGTGCCAGCAGCGACCCCTATGAGACCCAGTACTTC.

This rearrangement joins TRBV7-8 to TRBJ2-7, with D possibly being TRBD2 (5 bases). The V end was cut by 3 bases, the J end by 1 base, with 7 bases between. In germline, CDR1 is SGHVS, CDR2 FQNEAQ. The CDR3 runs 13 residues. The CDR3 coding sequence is TGTGCCAGCAGCTTCGGAGGATCCTACGAGCAGTACTTC. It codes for CASSFGGSYEQYF.